This T cell receptor (beta chain) was captured in a study of spatial heterogeneity in lung cancer. Time point denoted: sample taken at primary tumor resection. The input material, whole RNA from tumor, nontumor lung or frozen PBMC, was sequenced unsorted. The CDR3 totals 15 residues. V was pared by 5 bases and J by 5 bases, with 11 bases of the junction left unmatched. Germline-derived CDR1 and CDR2 are MNHEY and SVGEGT. Carried by each TCR cDNA molecule was a unique molecular identifier. A single record per CDR3 protein comes from TCRdb applying MiXCR to the 5' RACE reads. The profile shows about 38,000 distinct CDR3 sequences, 6.5% to 9% of them singletons. At least ten counts were recorded for this clonotype.

The source was PBMCs, collected at surgery. This sequence originates from a male donor with early-stage non-small cell lung cancer. This rearrangement joins TRBV6-2 or TRBV6-3 to TRBJ2-7; 8 bases match TRBD1. The CDR3 region has the DNA TGTGCCAGCAGTCAGACCGGGACAGGTTCGCACGAGCAGTACTTC. Its protein is CASSQTGTGSHEQYF.